Included here is one TCR beta chain sequence, with context. This sample was taken from a study of T cell changes during pregnancy in multiple sclerosis. Data came from immunoSEQ multiplex PCR; TCRdb stores just in-frame clones and leaves some out. The table lists 45,000 or so clones, around 90% of them singletons, with about 5.5% in the top ten. The length of the CDR3 is 20 residues. Germline values: CDR1 LNHDA, CDR2 SQIVND (reference sequence). The junction had 15 bases not matched to a gene; V was cut back by 6 bases and J by 0 bases. This clonotype was obtained from a female donor in good health, enrolled as a control in a pregnancy study. The input for sequencing was CD8+ T cells from peripheral blood mononuclear cells, taken after pregnancy. This chain connects TRBV19 to TRBJ2-3; 13 nucleotides line up with TRBD2. The CDR3 region is CASRDTGLAGPTASTDTQYF. The DNA of the CDR3 is TGTGCCAGTAGGGACACGGGACTAGCGGGGCCAACCGCTAGCACAGATACGCAGTATTTT.